This is a list of T cell receptor beta chains from one sample in a study of T cell responses to AZD1222 COVID-19 vaccine. The protocol was immunoSEQ multiplex PCR, while the TCRdb copy is restricted to in-frame clones and leaves out a portion. The sample holds approximately 88,000 clones; roughly nine tenths are singletons and the top ten take roughly 5.4%. Specimen: peripheral blood, collected on day 0 of AZD1222 vaccination. These receptors all come from an adult in good health. CDR3s include the opening cysteine and the closing phenylalanine or tryptophan. Each record gives: J gene, V gene, D gene, clone size, CDR3 DNA, CDR3 protein. D genes are given only for firm matches. Only some rows state a clone size, as once, few, many or a class for expanded clones.

j_gene: TRBJ2-1; v_gene: TRBV19; d_gene: TRBD2; abundance: -; CDR3nt: TGTGCCAGTAGTAGTTCGGGACTAGCGGGTCTGGTTCCCTACAATGAGCAGTTCTTC; CDR3aa: CASSSSGLAGLVPYNEQFF
j_gene: TRBJ2-5; v_gene: TRBV28; d_gene: -; abundance: -; CDR3nt: TGTGCCAGCATGAGTCGAGAGACCCAGTACTTC; CDR3aa: CASMSRETQYF
j_gene: TRBJ1-5; v_gene: TRBV15; d_gene: -; abundance: -; CDR3nt: TGTGCCACCAGTTACACGGACAGTACAAATCAGCCCCAGCATTTT; CDR3aa: CATSYTDSTNQPQHF
j_gene: TRBJ2-3; v_gene: TRBV6-2/TRBV6-3; d_gene: -; abundance: once; CDR3nt: TGTGCCAGCAGTGAGGGGTCTAGCACAGATACGCAGTATTTT; CDR3aa: CASSEGSSTDTQYF
j_gene: TRBJ2-1; v_gene: TRBV10-3; d_gene: TRBD2; abundance: -; CDR3nt: TGTGCCATCAGTGCTAACGGGACTAGCGGGAGGGCCGGTTACAATGAGCAGTTCTTC; CDR3aa: CAISANGTSGRAGYNEQFF
j_gene: TRBJ2-3; v_gene: TRBV6-4; d_gene: TRBD2; abundance: -; CDR3nt: TGTGCCAGCAGTGACAGAACTAGCGGGAAAACGCAGTATTTT; CDR3aa: CASSDRTSGKTQYF
j_gene: TRBJ2-5; v_gene: TRBV29-1; d_gene: -; abundance: once; CDR3nt: TGCAGCGTTGGAAGCGGACAAGAGACCCAGTACTTC; CDR3aa: CSVGSGQETQYF
j_gene: TRBJ2-7; v_gene: TRBV5-1; d_gene: TRBD2; abundance: -; CDR3nt: TGCGCCAGCAGCTCACTAGCGGGGACCTTTTACGAGCAGTACTTC; CDR3aa: CASSSLAGTFYEQYF
j_gene: TRBJ1-4; v_gene: TRBV18; d_gene: -; abundance: -; CDR3nt: TGTGCCAGCTCGCCGCAGGGACTCGACAATGAAAAACTGTTTTTT; CDR3aa: CASSPQGLDNEKLFF
j_gene: TRBJ1-4; v_gene: TRBV28; d_gene: -; abundance: -; CDR3nt: TGTGCCAGCAGTTTGGTACAGAGTAATGAAAAACTGTTTTTT; CDR3aa: CASSLVQSNEKLFF
j_gene: TRBJ2-1; v_gene: TRBV28; d_gene: -; abundance: -; CDR3nt: TGTGCCAGCAGTTTTGGCGATGAGCAGTTCTTC; CDR3aa: CASSFGDEQFF
j_gene: TRBJ1-5; v_gene: TRBV5-1; d_gene: TRBD1; abundance: -; CDR3nt: TGCGCCAGCAGCGCCGGGACAGGGAACAATCAGCCCCAGCATTTT; CDR3aa: CASSAGTGNNQPQHF
j_gene: TRBJ2-2; v_gene: TRBV4-3; d_gene: TRBD2; abundance: -; CDR3nt: TGCGCCAGCAGCCAAGAAGCCGTGCGGGAGTATCGCGGGGAGCTGTTTTTT; CDR3aa: CASSQEAVREYRGELFF
j_gene: TRBJ2-5; v_gene: TRBV7-9; d_gene: TRBD1; abundance: -; CDR3nt: TGTGCCAGCAGCCAGGACAGGGTGGAGACCCAGTACTTC; CDR3aa: CASSQDRVETQYF
j_gene: TRBJ1-5; v_gene: TRBV28; d_gene: -; abundance: -; CDR3nt: TGTGCCACCACGGGGCTTTACGATAATCAGCCCCAGCATTTT; CDR3aa: CATTGLYDNQPQHF
j_gene: TRBJ1-2; v_gene: TRBV28; d_gene: -; abundance: few; CDR3nt: TGTGCCAGCAGTTTATTGGACTATGGCTACACCTTC; CDR3aa: CASSLLDYGYTF
j_gene: TRBJ2-7; v_gene: TRBV18; d_gene: -; abundance: -; CDR3nt: TGTGCCAGCTCACCACCGGCGCGAAAAACCTACGAGCAGTACTTC; CDR3aa: CASSPPARKTYEQYF
j_gene: TRBJ2-4; v_gene: TRBV7-2; d_gene: TRBD1; abundance: -; CDR3nt: TGTGCCAGCAGTTTGCCACGCCGGGACAGGGTGAACATTCAGTACTTC; CDR3aa: CASSLPRRDRVNIQYF
j_gene: TRBJ1-2; v_gene: TRBV5-4; d_gene: -; abundance: -; CDR3nt: TGTGCCAGCAGCTTGGGGGTTAGCTACACCTTC; CDR3aa: CASSLGVSYTF
j_gene: TRBJ1-3; v_gene: TRBV9; d_gene: TRBD1; abundance: -; CDR3nt: TGTGCCAGCAGCGTAGCAGGGACAGACTCTTCCACCATATATTTT; CDR3aa: CASSVAGTDSSTIYF
j_gene: TRBJ2-7; v_gene: TRBV5-1; d_gene: -; abundance: -; CDR3nt: TGCGCCAGCAGCCTGGGTGCTTCTCCCTACGAGCAGTACTTC; CDR3aa: CASSLGASPYEQYF
j_gene: TRBJ2-1; v_gene: TRBV10-3; d_gene: TRBD2; abundance: -; CDR3nt: TGTGCCATCAGTAAAAGCGGGGACTCCTACAATGAGCAGTTCTTC; CDR3aa: CAISKSGDSYNEQFF
j_gene: TRBJ1-5; v_gene: TRBV28; d_gene: -; abundance: -; CDR3nt: TGTGCCAGCAGACAAACCAATCAGCCCCAGCATTTT; CDR3aa: CASRQTNQPQHF
j_gene: TRBJ2-1; v_gene: TRBV11-2; d_gene: -; abundance: -; CDR3nt: TGTGCCAGCAGCTTAGTTGTGGGTGAGCAGTTCTTC; CDR3aa: CASSLVVGEQFF
j_gene: TRBJ2-4; v_gene: TRBV5-4; d_gene: -; abundance: -; CDR3nt: TGTGCCAGCAGCTTAAATCTAGCCAAAAACATTCAGTACTTC; CDR3aa: CASSLNLAKNIQYF
j_gene: TRBJ1-2; v_gene: TRBV19; d_gene: -; abundance: -; CDR3nt: TGTGCCAGTAGTATAGGCAGTGGTGGTACGGTAGACTATGGCTACACCTTC; CDR3aa: CASSIGSGGTVDYGYTF
j_gene: TRBJ2-1; v_gene: TRBV7-2; d_gene: -; abundance: -; CDR3nt: TGTGCCAGCAGCTTATTAGGAATCGATGAGCAGTTCTTC; CDR3aa: CASSLLGIDEQFF
j_gene: TRBJ2-1; v_gene: TRBV5-1; d_gene: TRBD2; abundance: -; CDR3nt: TGCGCCAGCAGCGCCCCGGGACTAGCGGGATTTAATGAGCAGTTCTTC; CDR3aa: CASSAPGLAGFNEQFF
j_gene: TRBJ2-5; v_gene: TRBV29-1; d_gene: TRBD2; abundance: few; CDR3nt: TGCAGCGTTGAATTAGGACTAGGACAGACCCAGTACTTC; CDR3aa: CSVELGLGQTQYF
j_gene: TRBJ1-2; v_gene: TRBV3-1/TRBV3-2; d_gene: -; abundance: once; CDR3nt: TGTGCCAGCAGCCAAGGGACCGGGGGTATTTCGGATGGCTACACCTTC; CDR3aa: CASSQGTGGISDGYTF
j_gene: TRBJ1-1; v_gene: TRBV28; d_gene: -; abundance: -; CDR3nt: TGTGCCAGCAGTTTGCCGGCCCGGCAGGACACTGAAGCTTTCTTT; CDR3aa: CASSLPARQDTEAFF
j_gene: TRBJ2-7; v_gene: TRBV21-1; d_gene: -; abundance: -; CDR3nt: TGTGCCGGCCCCGGGGCTGAGAGTTACGAGCAGTACTTC; CDR3aa: CAGPGAESYEQYF
j_gene: TRBJ2-1; v_gene: TRBV11-3; d_gene: -; abundance: -; CDR3nt: TGTGCCAGCAGCGTTAGCGCTGGGTTCTACAATGAGCAGTTCTTC; CDR3aa: CASSVSAGFYNEQFF
j_gene: TRBJ2-3; v_gene: TRBV7-3; d_gene: -; abundance: -; CDR3nt: TGTGCCAGCAGCTTAAACGGTGGTGATACGCAGTATTTT; CDR3aa: CASSLNGGDTQYF
j_gene: TRBJ2-7; v_gene: TRBV7-2; d_gene: -; abundance: -; CDR3nt: TGTGCCAGCAGCTTAGTACTGGGGGCGGACGAGCAGTACTTC; CDR3aa: CASSLVLGADEQYF
j_gene: TRBJ1-1; v_gene: TRBV6-2/TRBV6-3; d_gene: -; abundance: -; CDR3nt: TGTGCCAGCAGCCACGGGACTTACACTGAAGCTTTCTTT; CDR3aa: CASSHGTYTEAFF
j_gene: TRBJ2-3; v_gene: TRBV7-9; d_gene: TRBD2; abundance: -; CDR3nt: TGTGCCAGCAGCCTGAGGGGACTAGCGGATAGCACAGATACGCAGTATTTT; CDR3aa: CASSLRGLADSTDTQYF
j_gene: TRBJ2-6; v_gene: TRBV28; d_gene: -; abundance: -; CDR3nt: TGTGCCAGCAGTCGCCGTGGGGCTGGGGCCAACGTCCTGACTTTC; CDR3aa: CASSRRGAGANVLTF
j_gene: TRBJ2-1; v_gene: TRBV2; d_gene: -; abundance: -; CDR3nt: TGTGCCAGCAGTGAAGCTAGAAGTGAGCAGTTCTTC; CDR3aa: CASSEARSEQFF
j_gene: TRBJ2-2; v_gene: TRBV29-1; d_gene: -; abundance: -; CDR3nt: TGCAGCGTCGGGCGTGACACCGGGGAGCTGTTTTTT; CDR3aa: CSVGRDTGELFF
j_gene: TRBJ1-2; v_gene: TRBV7-8; d_gene: -; abundance: once; CDR3nt: TGTGCCAGCGGAATCTCGGGATTCAACTATGGCTACACCTTC; CDR3aa: CASGISGFNYGYTF
j_gene: TRBJ2-1; v_gene: TRBV5-6; d_gene: -; abundance: -; CDR3nt: TGTGCCAGCAGCTTGTGGGGCCGAGTCGATGAGCAGTTCTTC; CDR3aa: CASSLWGRVDEQFF
j_gene: TRBJ1-1; v_gene: TRBV28; d_gene: -; abundance: -; CDR3nt: TGTGCCAGCAGCCAGATAGGCATCGTCGCTTTCTTT; CDR3aa: CASSQIGIVAFF
j_gene: TRBJ2-7; v_gene: TRBV6-5; d_gene: -; abundance: -; CDR3nt: TGTGCCAGCAGTTACTCAGCGGGTGGCTTCTACGAGCAGTACTTC; CDR3aa: CASSYSAGGFYEQYF
j_gene: TRBJ2-5; v_gene: TRBV19; d_gene: -; abundance: -; CDR3nt: TGTGCCAGTGGGGATTATCGAGAGGGAGAGACCCAGTACTTC; CDR3aa: CASGDYREGETQYF